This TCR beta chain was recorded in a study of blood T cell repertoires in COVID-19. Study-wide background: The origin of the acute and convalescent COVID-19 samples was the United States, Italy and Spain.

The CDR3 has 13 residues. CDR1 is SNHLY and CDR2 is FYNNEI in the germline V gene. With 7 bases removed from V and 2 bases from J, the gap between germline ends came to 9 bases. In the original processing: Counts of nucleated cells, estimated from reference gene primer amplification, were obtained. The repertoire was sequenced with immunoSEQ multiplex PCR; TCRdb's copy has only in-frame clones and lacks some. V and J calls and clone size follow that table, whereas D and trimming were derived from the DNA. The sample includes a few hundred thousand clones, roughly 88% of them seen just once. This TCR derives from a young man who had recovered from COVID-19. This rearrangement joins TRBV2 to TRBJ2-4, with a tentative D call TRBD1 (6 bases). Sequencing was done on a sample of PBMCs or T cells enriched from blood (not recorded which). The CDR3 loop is CASNGTPKNIQYF. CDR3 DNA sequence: TGTGCCAGCAATGGGACACCCAAAAACATTCAGTACTTC.